Following are 28 T cell receptor beta chains from one sample sequenced in a study of regulatory T cells in long-lasting Graves disease. With iRepertoire HTBI primers and Arm-PCR of CDR3 regions, TCR beta libraries were built. TCRdb reanalysed the multiplex PCR reads using MiXCR and keeps one entry per CDR3 protein. This sample has roughly 430,000 distinct CDR3 sequences, with 16% found just once. The time point: newly diagnosed GD, antithyroid drugs for less than 3 months. There was RNA extracted from PBMCs, and the TCR library was made from it. Another study also made use of these data, one on T cells in Graves' hyperthyroidism and ophthalmopathy.

The sequences come from peripheral blood mononuclear cells (PBMCs), collected at new diagnosis, from a patient treated with antithyroid drugs. These receptors originate from a young woman with Graves disease.

This chain joins TRBV6-2 or TRBV6-3 and TRBJ2-1; D could derive from TRBD1 or TRBD2 (6 bases each). V was clipped by 11 bases and J by 8 bases, with 13 bases between them. CDR1 is MNHEY and CDR2 is SVGEGT in the germline V gene. This CDR3 is built from 11 residues. CDR3 sequence reads: CALGGVDEQFF. CDR3 nucleotides: TGTGCCCTCGGGGGCGTCGATGAGCAGTTCTTC.

CDR3 in DNA: TGTGCTATTTCGGAAGAGGGGGGCTTCTATGGCTACACCTTC. Translating it yields CAISEEGGFYGYTF. J is TRBJ1-2 and V is TRBV12-3 or TRBV12-4; a weak D match, TRBD1 (6 bases). CDR3 length: 14 residues.

This clonotype was picked up many times. The V and J genes are TRBV28 and TRBJ2-4, with D uncertain. Germline CDR1 MDHEN, CDR2 SYDVKM. Trimming took 3 bases from V and 0 from J, leaving 9 bases between them. This CDR3 spans 15 amino acids. CDR3 loop: CASSFLQRAKNIQYF. DNA of the CDR3: TGTGCCAGCAGTTTTCTACAGAGAGCCAAAAACATTCAGTACTTC. The full variable domain, with the rest looked up from reference TRBV28 and TRBJ2-4, is DVKVTQSSRYLVKRTGEKVFLECVQDMDHENMFWYRQDPGLGLRLIYFSYDVKMKEKGDIPEGYSVSREKKERFSLILESASTNQTSMYLCASSFLQRAKNIQYFGAGTRLSVL.

V is TRBV6-2 or TRBV6-3 and J is TRBJ2-2; tentative D call: TRBD2 (6 bases). Trimming removed 3 bases from V and 6 bases from J, with 14 bases in between. Germline CDR1 and CDR2: MNHEY and SVGEGT. There are 15 residues in the CDR3. CDR3 DNA: TGTGCCAGCAGTTATTTCCGGGGGAGTTCCGGGGAGCTGTTTTTT. Encoded protein: CASSYFRGSSGELFF.

The sample holds many counts of this clonotype. The V call is TRBV20-1, the J call TRBJ2-7; D is uncertain. Germline CDR1 is DFQATT and CDR2 is SNEGSKA (reference sequence). The CDR3 sequence is 11 residues long. V lost 2 bases and J lost 4, with 6 bases in between. CDR3 in DNA: TGCAGTGCTAGACCCCCTTACGAGCAGTACTTC. This encodes CSARPPYEQYF.

This clonotype was seen at least ten times. The J gene is TRBJ2-2, the V gene TRBV11-2; D may be TRBD1 or TRBD2 (5 bases each). Germline-derived CDR1 and CDR2 are SGHAT and FQNNGV. The V end was cut by 4 bases, the J end by 1 base, with 13 bases between. This CDR3 region has 16 residues. The CDR3 coding sequence is TGTGCCAGCAGCTCTGGGACCGAGATGAACACCGGGGAGCTGTTTTTT. Translation gives CASSSGTEMNTGELFF.

The sample holds a few counts of this clonotype. The chain links TRBV28 to TRBJ1-5; possible D gene TRBD1, 5 bases. Trimming cost V 10 bases and J 2 bases, with 12 bases left between them. Germline CDR1 MDHEN, CDR2 SYDVKM. The CDR3 covers 13 residues. CDR3 DNA: TGTGCCACCAGGGTCCCGGGCAATCAGCCCCAGCATTTT. Protein sequence: CATRVPGNQPQHF.

There are a few counts of this clonotype. The chain carries TRBV28 and TRBJ1-1; D gene uncertain. The CDR3 is 11 residues long. V was cut by 5 bases and J by 6 bases, with 7 bases left in between. CDR1 is MDHEN, CDR2 SYDVKM, per germline. DNA for the CDR3: TGTGCCAGCAGTCCTTATTCTGAAGCTTTCTTT. Its protein is CASSPYSEAFF. Complete variable domain (other parts from reference TRBV28 and TRBJ1-1): DVKVTQSSRYLVKRTGEKVFLECVQDMDHENMFWYRQDPGLGLRLIYFSYDVKMKEKGDIPEGYSVSREKKERFSLILESASTNQTSMYLCASSPYSEAFFGQGTRLTVV.

With respect to this clonotype: One end of the junction does not line up with germline, which may come from a read error. The chain has TRBV6-2 or TRBV6-3 and TRBJ2-2; D might be TRBD2 (5 bases). The germline V gene encodes CDR1 MNHEY and CDR2 SVGEGT. The CDR3 contains 14 residues. CDR3 in amino acids: CASSYARFTGEPFF. The CDR3 DNA reads as TGTGCCAGCAGTTACGCCCGGTTCACCGGGGAGCCGTTTTTT.

A remark on this clonotype: Being one base from a much bigger clone, this may be a read error. This chain links TRBV6-1 with TRBJ2-1; no clear D gene. Per germline, CDR1 MNHNS and CDR2 SASEGT. The V and J ends lost 6 bases and 8 bases respectively, with 8 bases between them. The CDR3 is made up of 11 amino acids. The CDR3: CASRQNDEQFF. CDR3 bases: TGTGCCAGCAGGCAAAACGATGAGCAGTTCTTC.

This clonotype was detected ten times or more. This chain uses TRBV5-1 with TRBJ1-2; possible D gene TRBD1, 5 bases. The V gene lost 2 bases and the J gene lost 1 base, with 9 bases spanning the gap. Per the germline V gene, CDR1 is SGHRS and CDR2 is YFSETQ. The CDR3 runs 14 residues. This CDR3 reads CASSFVGDNYGYTF. CDR3 DNA sequence: TGCGCCAGCAGCTTTGTGGGGGATAACTATGGCTACACCTTC.

This chain joins TRBV19 and TRBJ2-2; no clear D gene. This CDR3 has 14 residues. CDR1 is LNHDA and CDR2 is SQIVND in the germline V gene (reference sequence). Trimming removed 7 bases from V and 6 bases from J, with 15 bases in between. The chain's CDR3 is CASKTVVGPGELFF. CDR3 in DNA: TGTGCCAGTAAAACAGTTGTTGGGCCCGGGGAGCTGTTTTTT.

As concerns this clonotype: One base away lies a much larger clone, so this may be a sequencing read error. The chain couples TRBV7-2 to TRBJ2-1, with 10 bases that match TRBD2. CDR1 and CDR2 from the germline V gene are SGHTA and FQGNSA. This CDR3 region has 15 residues. The CDR3 sequence is CACSAGLAEYNEQFF. As DNA, the CDR3 is TGTGCCTGCAGCGCAGGACTAGCGGAGTACAATGAGCAGTTCTTC.

This clonotype appeared a few times. The genes are TRBV20-1 and TRBJ2-7; D ambiguous. CDR3 size: 12 residues. Germline assignment: CDR1 DFQATT and CDR2 SNEGSKA (reference sequence). With 0 bases removed from V and 2 bases from J, the gap between germline ends came to 5 bases. Here the CDR3 DNA reads TGCAGTGCTAGAGACCAACCCTACGAGCAGTACTTC. Amino acids: CSARDQPYEQYF.

As regards this clonotype: A far larger clone is just one base off, so this is likely a read error. The J gene is TRBJ2-4, the V gene TRBV18; D assignment may be TRBD1 or TRBD2 (6 bases each). The CDR3 has 15 residues. The germline V and J ends were trimmed by 3 bases and 13 bases, with 22 bases remaining between them. Germline assignment: CDR1 KGHSH and CDR2 LQKENI. The CDR3 sequence is CASSPGPGRDNEQYF. CDR3 bases: TGTGCCAGCTCACCTGGGCCAGGGCGGGACAATGAGCAGTACTTC.

The CDR3 reads CAQRRESNTEAFF. CDR3 nucleotides: TGTGCCCAAAGGCGGGAGTCGAACACTGAAGCTTTCTTT. The chain combines TRBV10-3 with TRBJ1-1, with D uncertain. Between the trimmed V and J ends, which lost 11 bases and 1 base, there was a span of 14 bases. CDR3 length: 13 amino acids. Looked up from germline, CDR1 is ENHRY and CDR2 is SYGVKD.

This rearrangement joins TRBV19 to TRBJ1-5; D not resolved. The germline V gene has CDR1 LNHDA and CDR2 SQIVND (reference sequence). The CDR3 consists of 13 residues. V gave up 7 bases and J gave up 5 bases, with 12 bases separating them. The CDR3: CASTTHSYQPQHF. CDR3 DNA: TGTGCCAGTACTACGCACAGTTATCAGCCCCAGCATTTT.

This clonotype was picked up many times. The CDR3 here is CASSYEAGNYNEQFF. As DNA, the CDR3 is TGTGCCAGCAGTTACGAGGCGGGGAACTACAATGAGCAGTTCTTC. V usage is TRBV6-9 and J usage is TRBJ2-1, with a weak D call TRBD2 (6 bases). Germline CDR1 reads MNHGY; CDR2 reads SVAAGI. The V and J ends lost 3 bases and 3 bases respectively, with 12 bases between them. The CDR3 has 15 residues.

This clonotype was observed at least ten times. The chain employs TRBV3-1 and TRBJ1-1; TRBD1 is a possible D gene (5 bases). Germline assignment: CDR1 LGHDT and CDR2 YNNKEL (reference sequence). This CDR3 has 13 amino acids. Between the trimmed V and J ends, which lost 6 bases and 0 bases, there was a span of 8 bases. The DNA for the CDR3 is TGTGCCAGCAGTTGGGGGTTGAACACTGAAGCTTTCTTT. It encodes CASSWGLNTEAFF.

The table lists this clonotype with many counts. The J gene is TRBJ2-5, the V gene TRBV18; D ambiguous. Between the trimmed V and J ends, which lost 6 bases and 6 bases, there was a span of 8 bases. Germline CDR1 reads KGHSH; CDR2 reads LQKENI. The CDR3 spans 11 residues. This CDR3 reads CASSPSQTQYF. CDR3 in DNA: TGTGCCAGCTCCCCAAGTCAGACCCAGTACTTC. The variable domain in full, completed from reference TRBV18 and TRBJ2-5, reads NAGVMQNPRHLVRRRGQEARLRCSPMKGHSHVYWYRQLPEEGLKFMVYLQKENIIDESGMPKERFSAEFPKEGPSILRIQQVVRGDSAAYFCASSPSQTQYFGPGTRLLVL.

This chain joins TRBV6-1 and TRBJ2-7; D is undetermined. The CDR3 covers 13 residues. Germline V gene lookup returns CDR1 MNHNS and CDR2 SASEGT. V was trimmed by 8 bases and J by 1 base, leaving 12 bases between them. The CDR3 is CASQTWNSYEQYF. The CDR3, as DNA: TGTGCCAGCCAGACTTGGAATTCCTACGAGCAGTACTTC.

The CDR3: CASSPATGSETQYF. The DNA for the CDR3 is TGTGCCAGCAGTCCCGCGACAGGGAGTGAGACCCAGTACTTC. V usage is TRBV6-1 and J usage is TRBJ2-5, with 7 bases aligning to TRBD1. The length of the CDR3 is 14 residues. The junction had 8 bases not matched to a gene; V was cut back by 5 bases and J by 5 bases. Germline V gene lookup returns CDR1 MNHNS and CDR2 SASEGT.

There are many counts of this clonotype. This chain joins TRBV28 and TRBJ2-7; D may correspond to TRBD1 or TRBD2 (7 bases each). This CDR3 is built from 12 residues. CDR1 MDHEN and CDR2 SYDVKM come from the germline V gene. V was shortened by 6 bases and J by 6 bases, with 12 bases between the two germline ends. The CDR3 DNA is TGTGCCAGCAGCCTCAGGGGGGGCGAGCAGTACTTC. It specifies CASSLRGGEQYF.

This clonotype was detected many times. This chain links TRBV12-3 or TRBV12-4 with TRBJ1-2; a possible D gene is TRBD1 (5 bases). V dropped 6 bases and J dropped 2 bases, with 7 bases sitting between them. CDR3 length: 12 amino acids. The CDR3 region is CASRQVNYGYTF. The CDR3 DNA sequence: TGTGCCAGCAGACAGGTGAACTATGGCTACACCTTC.

This clonotype was recorded many times. The chain couples TRBV12-3 or TRBV12-4 to TRBJ2-7, with TRBD2 matching over 9 bases. The CDR3 contains 16 residues. V dropped 4 bases and J dropped 3; count of bases not matched to a gene: 10. This chain's CDR3 is CASSSTLAGLHYEQYF. CDR3 sequence (DNA): TGTGCCAGCAGTTCGACCCTAGCGGGGCTTCACTACGAGCAGTACTTC.

This clonotype was seen at least ten times. The chain uses TRBV5-1 and TRBJ2-1, with 7 bases that match TRBD2. The junction had 7 bases not matched to a gene; V was cut back by 1 base and J by 6 bases. Per the germline V gene, CDR1 is SGHRS and CDR2 is YFSETQ. The CDR3 contains 15 residues. The CDR3, as DNA: TGCGCCAGCAGCTTGTTTCGGGAGGTGGTCAATGAGCAGTTCTTC. The encoded protein is CASSLFREVVNEQFF.

Ten or more counts support this clonotype. The chain combines TRBV2 with TRBJ2-7, with TRBD1 as a possible D gene (6 bases). This CDR3 comprises 13 residues. Germline CDR1 is SNHLY and CDR2 is FYNNEI. V was clipped by 9 bases and J by 4 bases, with 16 bases between them. The CDR3 sequence is CARGTARGYEQYF. The CDR3 nucleotides are TGTGCCAGGGGGACCGCGAGGGGGTACGAGCAGTACTTC.

This clonotype was seen many times. This chain links TRBV29-1 with TRBJ1-4; the D is unclear. This CDR3 contains 14 residues. Per the germline V gene, CDR1 is SQVTM and CDR2 is ANQGSEA. The V gene lost 7 bases and the J gene lost 7 bases, with 19 bases spanning the gap. The CDR3 coding sequence is TGCAGCGCCCGGGCGGGCGGCCTTGGTGAAAAACTGTTTTTT. Residues: CSARAGGLGEKLFF.